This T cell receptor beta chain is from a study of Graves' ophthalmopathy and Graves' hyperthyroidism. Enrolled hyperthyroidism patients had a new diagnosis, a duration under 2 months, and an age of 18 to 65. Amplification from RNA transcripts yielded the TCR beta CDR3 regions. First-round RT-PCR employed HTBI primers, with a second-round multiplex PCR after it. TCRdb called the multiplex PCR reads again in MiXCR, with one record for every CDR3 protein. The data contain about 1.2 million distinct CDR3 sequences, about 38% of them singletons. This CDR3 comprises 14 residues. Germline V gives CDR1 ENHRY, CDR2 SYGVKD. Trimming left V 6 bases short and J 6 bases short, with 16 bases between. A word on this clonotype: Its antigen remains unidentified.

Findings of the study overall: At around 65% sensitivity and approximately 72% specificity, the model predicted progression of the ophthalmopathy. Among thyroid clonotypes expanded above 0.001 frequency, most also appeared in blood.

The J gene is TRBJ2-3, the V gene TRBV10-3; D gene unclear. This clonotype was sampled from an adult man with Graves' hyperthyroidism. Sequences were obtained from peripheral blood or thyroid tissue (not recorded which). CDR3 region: CAISRQDSMDTQYF. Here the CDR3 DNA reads TGTGCCATCAGCCGACAAGATTCTATGGATACGCAGTATTTT.